A single T cell receptor beta chain is shown here with its context. No antigen is known for it. In the library, individual cDNA molecules carried attached unique molecular identifiers. TCRdb fed the 5' RACE reads into MiXCR, producing one record per CDR3 protein. This sample has 40,000 or so distinct CDR3 sequences, with approximately 8% found just once. Germline assignment: CDR1 MDHEN and CDR2 SYDVKM. The ends were cut back, 4 bases at V and 6 bases at J, with 19 bases in the middle. This CDR3 is 16 amino acids long. This sample is drawn from a study of early T cells in non-severe SARS-CoV-2 infection. Study as a whole: Sequencing input comprised bulk RNA from unsorted whole blood; chain pairing was not available. Findings of the study overall: Matching with VDJdb favored anti-spike CD8 responses (missing private and CD4 specificities).

The rearrangement links TRBV28 to TRBJ2-1; D might be TRBD1 or TRBD2, each matching 6 bases. The source was whole blood, collected at baseline. This TCR was recovered from an adult who was a healthcare worker with PCR-confirmed SARS-CoV-2 infection or an uninfected control (not recorded which). CDR3 amino acids: CASSSPTGAGSNEQFF. Written as DNA, the CDR3 is TGTGCCAGCAGTTCTCCAACGGGGGCGGGAAGCAATGAGCAGTTCTTC.